This is a list of T cell receptor beta chains from one sample in a study of T cell responses to AZD1222 COVID-19 vaccine. TCRdb's table, derived via immunoSEQ multiplex PCR, lists solely in-frame clones and lacks some. The sample lists around 110,000 clones, over 80% occurring once. The material was peripheral blood, obtained 28 days after the second AZD1222 dose. The source of these receptors is an adult who received the AZD1222 COVID-19 vaccine. Each CDR3 is given with its conserved first and last residue. Clone size is not always given. Where it is, it says once, few, many or a class for expanded clones.

V	size	J	CDR3
TRBV20-1	-	TRBJ1-2	CSASRDGGSNGYTF
TRBV9	-	TRBJ2-1	CASSTRLAGDNEQFF
TRBV11-2	-	TRBJ2-5	CASSLGLGHRGETQYF
TRBV20-1	few	TRBJ2-1	CSARRDNEQFF
TRBV9	-	TRBJ2-5	CASSVDRGEYQETQYF
TRBV9	once	TRBJ1-6	CASSVGGFDNSPLHF
TRBV5-6	-	TRBJ2-5	CASSLAGAKETQYF
TRBV6-4	few	TRBJ2-2	CASSDFGAANTGELFF
TRBV7-8	-	TRBJ1-5	CASSGGTEYSNQPQHF
TRBV2	-	TRBJ1-1	CASRRLVWNTEAFF
TRBV28	-	TRBJ1-2	CASSLLVGRDYGYTF
TRBV30	-	TRBJ2-3	CAWSVPLAGGWYTDTQYF
TRBV12-3/TRBV12-4	-	TRBJ1-5	CASNRGNQPQHF
TRBV30	-	TRBJ1-2	CAWSFGQGTDYGYTF
TRBV5-1	-	TRBJ2-5	CASSLGTTTGETQYF
TRBV7-9	-	TRBJ1-2	CASSYPGGSDGYTF
TRBV11-2	-	TRBJ2-5	CASSPTRETQYF
TRBV2	-	TRBJ1-5	CASSRDSNQPQHF
TRBV6-2/TRBV6-3	-	TRBJ1-2	CASSRPGAEGYGYTF
TRBV5-5	-	TRBJ1-1	CASTLGGRAEAFF
TRBV7-9	-	TRBJ2-2	CASSLSQGASTGELFF
TRBV29-1	-	TRBJ2-2	CSVVGGTGELFF
TRBV7-8	-	TRBJ2-7	CASSSFGGTAYEQYF
TRBV27	-	TRBJ2-2	CASSLSVGVATGELFF
TRBV7-9	-	TRBJ1-5	CASSLLNQPQHF
TRBV25-1	-	TRBJ2-2	CASSEFLGEGGELFF
TRBV24-1	once	TRBJ2-7	CATSQGFEQYF
TRBV1	-	TRBJ2-3	CTSSHAITDTQYF
TRBV4-2	-	TRBJ2-3	CASSQGSGRQSTDTQYF
TRBV14	-	TRBJ2-7	CASSQLAAGGNEQYF
TRBV10-3	-	TRBJ1-5	CAISEGRNQPQHF
TRBV30	-	TRBJ1-1	CAWEASLNTEAFF
TRBV27	-	TRBJ2-7	CASSLFGARGYEQYF
TRBV1	-	TRBJ2-1	CTSSHPPPGQDNEQFF
TRBV5-1	-	TRBJ1-2	CASSLGQGNYGYTF
TRBV5-1	-	TRBJ2-7	CASSSGQYYEQYF
TRBV29-1	few	TRBJ1-2	CSGTGDRGYTF
TRBV19	once	TRBJ1-4	CASRTEANEKLFF
TRBV9	-	TRBJ1-5	CASSVGEGQPQHF
TRBV6-1	-	TRBJ2-7	CASSELASGISGEQYF
TRBV9	-	TRBJ2-7	CASSVDVGLTYEQYF
TRBV21-1	-	TRBJ2-7	CASGIRAPYEQYF
TRBV3-1/TRBV3-2	-	TRBJ1-2	CASSQDWNRSGYTF
TRBV9	-	TRBJ1-5	CASSSGPVSNQPQHF
TRBV28	-	TRBJ2-7	CASSLPGNAYEQYF
TRBV29-1	-	TRBJ1-5	CSVEGGSGQPQHF
TRBV6-2/TRBV6-3	-	TRBJ1-5	CASSYFQGSNQPQHF
TRBV18	once	TRBJ2-7	CASSPRQGFPYEQYF
TRBV4-3	-	TRBJ2-7	CASSPSDGAYEQYF
TRBV5-6	-	TRBJ1-6	CASRGSGNSPLHF
TRBV4-1	-	TRBJ1-3	CASSPVRGRSGNTIYF
TRBV27	-	TRBJ2-2	CASSSLGYEGGELFF
TRBV7-9	-	TRBJ2-5	CASSSRRAQETQYF
TRBV30	-	TRBJ2-3	CAWSPGPVQYF
TRBV5-4	-	TRBJ2-3	CASSHSGGSTDTQYF
TRBV6-5	-	TRBJ2-1	CASSYSLAGVNEQFF
TRBV10-3	-	TRBJ2-7	CAISEGGYEQYF
TRBV21-1	-	TRBJ2-5	CASSKGLAGHQETQYF
TRBV7-6	-	TRBJ2-7	CASSYASSYEQYF